These T cell receptor beta chains were read from a single sample in a study of blood T cell repertoires in COVID-19. Clones were read by immunoSEQ multiplex PCR, and TCRdb kept only the in-frame ones, dropping some. The sample contains 200,000 to 250,000 clones, about four fifths of which appear only once. The sample was PBMCs or T cells enriched from blood (not recorded which). These receptors were collected from a woman between 35 and 50 years old who had recovered from COVID-19. Each CDR3 is given with its conserved first and last residue. Fields, in order: clone size, J gene, V gene, D gene, CDR3 protein, CDR3 DNA. A D gene is named only where the DNA matches it firmly. Clone size is given for some rows only: seen once, a few or many times, or a class if the clone is expanded.

clone_size: NA; j_call: TRBJ2-3; v_call: TRBV6-4; d_call: NA; cdr3_aa: CASSPDYPSTDTQYF; cdr3_nt: TGTGCCAGCAGCCCGGACTACCCGTCCACAGATACGCAGTATTTT
clone_size: NA; j_call: TRBJ1-1; v_call: TRBV5-1; d_call: TRBD1; cdr3_aa: CASRKPGQGIGKNTEAFF; cdr3_nt: TGCGCCAGCAGAAAACCGGGACAGGGAATCGGGAAGAACACTGAAGCTTTCTTT
clone_size: NA; j_call: TRBJ2-2; v_call: TRBV5-1; d_call: TRBD1; cdr3_aa: CASSSGQVNTGELFF; cdr3_nt: TGCGCCAGCAGCTCCGGACAGGTTAACACCGGGGAGCTGTTTTTT
clone_size: NA; j_call: TRBJ2-6; v_call: TRBV9; d_call: TRBD2; cdr3_aa: CASSLVPSGLAGPGANVLTF; cdr3_nt: TGTGCCAGCAGCCTGGTGCCGTCGGGACTAGCGGGACCTGGGGCCAACGTCCTGACTTTC
clone_size: NA; j_call: TRBJ1-1; v_call: TRBV5-4; d_call: TRBD1; cdr3_aa: CATQQGAYTEAFF; cdr3_nt: TGTGCCACCCAACAGGGGGCATACACTGAAGCTTTCTTT
clone_size: NA; j_call: TRBJ2-3; v_call: TRBV5-6; d_call: NA; cdr3_aa: CASSLRGSKTDTQYF; cdr3_nt: TGTGCCAGCAGCTTGAGGGGGAGCAAAACAGATACGCAGTATTTT
clone_size: NA; j_call: TRBJ2-7; v_call: TRBV21-1; d_call: NA; cdr3_aa: CASSPLAGGRDEQYF; cdr3_nt: TGTGCCAGCAGCCCCCTTGCGGGAGGAAGGGACGAGCAGTACTTC
clone_size: once; j_call: TRBJ1-1; v_call: TRBV19; d_call: NA; cdr3_aa: CASSVRDRKNTEAFF; cdr3_nt: TGTGCCAGTAGTGTCCGGGATCGCAAGAACACTGAAGCTTTCTTT
clone_size: NA; j_call: TRBJ1-2; v_call: TRBV3-1/TRBV3-2; d_call: NA; cdr3_aa: CASSQDMARRGYTF; cdr3_nt: TGTGCCAGCAGCCAAGATATGGCGCGGCGAGGCTACACCTTC
clone_size: NA; j_call: TRBJ2-1; v_call: TRBV4-1; d_call: TRBD1; cdr3_aa: CASSHQTGGDEQFF; cdr3_nt: TGCGCCAGCAGCCACCAGACAGGGGGTGATGAGCAGTTCTTC
clone_size: NA; j_call: TRBJ2-1; v_call: TRBV9; d_call: TRBD1; cdr3_aa: CASSVSGTGVEQFF; cdr3_nt: TGTGCCAGCAGCGTATCCGGGACAGGGGTTGAGCAGTTCTTC
clone_size: NA; j_call: TRBJ2-2; v_call: TRBV5-4; d_call: TRBD1; cdr3_aa: CASSRSGGAGELFF; cdr3_nt: TGTGCCAGCAGCAGATCAGGGGGTGCCGGGGAGCTGTTTTTT
clone_size: NA; j_call: TRBJ2-3; v_call: TRBV29-1; d_call: TRBD1; cdr3_aa: CSVVKTGGVTDTQYF; cdr3_nt: TGCAGCGTTGTGAAGACAGGGGGCGTCACAGATACGCAGTATTTT
clone_size: NA; j_call: TRBJ1-4; v_call: TRBV29-1; d_call: NA; cdr3_aa: CSVKRGSRGEKLFF; cdr3_nt: TGCAGCGTTAAACGGGGAAGTCGCGGTGAAAAACTGTTTTTT
clone_size: NA; j_call: TRBJ1-1; v_call: TRBV5-4; d_call: NA; cdr3_aa: CASSLKREVGTEAFF; cdr3_nt: TGTGCCAGCAGCTTGAAGAGGGAAGTAGGCACTGAAGCTTTCTTT
clone_size: NA; j_call: TRBJ1-2; v_call: TRBV6-1; d_call: TRBD1; cdr3_aa: CASSGRQGDGYTF; cdr3_nt: TGTGCCAGCAGTGGGCGACAGGGGGATGGCTACACCTTC
clone_size: NA; j_call: TRBJ2-1; v_call: TRBV5-4; d_call: TRBD2; cdr3_aa: CASSQTGLATNEQFF; cdr3_nt: TGTGCCAGCAGCCAAACGGGACTAGCGACGAATGAGCAGTTCTTC
clone_size: NA; j_call: TRBJ2-1; v_call: TRBV4-1; d_call: TRBD2; cdr3_aa: CASSPGLAVGNEQFF; cdr3_nt: TGCGCCAGCAGCCCGGGACTAGCGGTAGGGAATGAGCAGTTCTTC
clone_size: NA; j_call: TRBJ1-5; v_call: TRBV27; d_call: TRBD1; cdr3_aa: CASSLSTGGDQPQHF; cdr3_nt: TGTGCCAGCAGTTTAAGCACAGGGGGCGATCAGCCCCAGCATTTT
clone_size: NA; j_call: TRBJ2-4; v_call: TRBV7-2; d_call: TRBD1; cdr3_aa: CASSPVTGTGGVKNIQYF; cdr3_nt: TGTGCCAGCAGCCCGGTAACCGGGACAGGCGGAGTAAAAAACATTCAGTACTTC
clone_size: NA; j_call: TRBJ1-2; v_call: TRBV7-3; d_call: NA; cdr3_aa: CASSLNGRDYGYTF; cdr3_nt: TGTGCCAGCAGCTTAAATGGGAGAGACTATGGCTACACCTTC
clone_size: NA; j_call: TRBJ2-2; v_call: TRBV4-2; d_call: NA; cdr3_aa: CASSQAGLALTGELFF; cdr3_nt: TGTGCCAGCAGCCAAGCCGGGTTAGCTCTCACCGGGGAGCTGTTTTTT
clone_size: NA; j_call: TRBJ2-1; v_call: TRBV5-1; d_call: TRBD2; cdr3_aa: CASSPPGLAGVRQFF; cdr3_nt: TGCGCCAGCAGCCCGCCGGGACTAGCGGGAGTAAGGCAGTTCTTC
clone_size: NA; j_call: TRBJ2-3; v_call: TRBV27; d_call: NA; cdr3_aa: CASSPKGRRGSTDTQYF; cdr3_nt: TGTGCCAGCAGTCCCAAGGGGCGGCGGGGAAGCACAGATACGCAGTATTTT
clone_size: NA; j_call: TRBJ2-1; v_call: TRBV4-1; d_call: NA; cdr3_aa: CASRAIRGRVNEQFF; cdr3_nt: TGCGCCAGCAGGGCTATAAGGGGGAGGGTAAATGAGCAGTTCTTC
clone_size: NA; j_call: TRBJ2-1; v_call: TRBV5-1; d_call: NA; cdr3_aa: CASSLEIAALNEQFF; cdr3_nt: TGCGCCAGCAGCTTGGAAATAGCGGCCCTCAATGAGCAGTTCTTC
clone_size: NA; j_call: TRBJ1-2; v_call: TRBV7-9; d_call: TRBD1; cdr3_aa: CASSLPLLDRGGGYTF; cdr3_nt: TGTGCCAGCAGCTTACCCCTCTTAGACAGGGGGGGTGGCTACACCTTC
clone_size: NA; j_call: TRBJ1-3; v_call: TRBV7-8; d_call: TRBD1; cdr3_aa: CASSSNGQAGNTIYF; cdr3_nt: TGTGCCAGCAGCTCAAACGGACAGGCTGGAAACACCATATATTTT
clone_size: NA; j_call: TRBJ2-2; v_call: TRBV28; d_call: NA; cdr3_aa: CASRIRNTGELFF; cdr3_nt: TGTGCCAGCAGGATTAGGAACACCGGGGAGCTGTTTTTT
clone_size: NA; j_call: TRBJ1-1; v_call: TRBV27; d_call: NA; cdr3_aa: CASSLMGAVGTEAFF; cdr3_nt: TGTGCCAGCAGTTTAATGGGGGCGGTGGGCACTGAAGCTTTCTTT
clone_size: NA; j_call: TRBJ2-1; v_call: TRBV11-2; d_call: TRBD2; cdr3_aa: CASSNERGTLNNEQFF; cdr3_nt: TGTGCCAGCAGTAACGAGCGGGGGACACTCAACAATGAGCAGTTCTTC
clone_size: few; j_call: TRBJ2-7; v_call: TRBV19; d_call: TRBD1; cdr3_aa: CASSRRDRAPPEQYF; cdr3_nt: TGTGCCAGTAGTCGTCGGGACAGGGCCCCACCCGAGCAGTACTTC
clone_size: NA; j_call: TRBJ2-2; v_call: TRBV29-1; d_call: NA; cdr3_aa: CSTLQPNTGELFF; cdr3_nt: TGCAGCACCTTACAGCCGAACACCGGGGAGCTGTTTTTT
clone_size: NA; j_call: TRBJ1-6; v_call: TRBV5-1; d_call: TRBD1; cdr3_aa: CASSYQRRNRGNSPLHF; cdr3_nt: TGCGCCAGCAGTTACCAACGACGCAACAGGGGCAATTCACCCCTCCACTTT
clone_size: NA; j_call: TRBJ2-7; v_call: TRBV4-1; d_call: TRBD1; cdr3_aa: CASSLQGTGPYEQYF; cdr3_nt: TGCGCCAGCAGCCTGCAGGGGACAGGACCCTACGAGCAGTACTTC
clone_size: NA; j_call: TRBJ1-1; v_call: TRBV11-2; d_call: NA; cdr3_aa: CASSLSYGLLNTEAFF; cdr3_nt: TGTGCCAGCAGCTTAAGTTATGGACTGTTGAACACTGAAGCTTTCTTT